These 25 T cell receptor beta chains share one sample of origin, sequenced in a study of radiotherapy plus CTLA-4 blockade in lung cancer. Assay used: immunoSEQ multiplex PCR; TCRdb lists only in-frame clones, some missing. This sample has 45,000 to 60,000 clones, with roughly 83% found just once. Sequenced here: peripheral blood, sampled from a patient treated with radiotherapy plus ipilimumab. These receptors were collected from a human donor with non-small cell lung cancer who had a complete response to radiotherapy plus ipilimumab.

The chain uses TRBV6-5 and TRBJ1-2; 10 bases align to TRBD1. Germline CDR1 reads MNHEY; CDR2 reads SVGAGI. The junction had 6 bases not matched to a gene; V was cut back by 4 bases and J by 7 bases. This CDR3 is 14 amino acids long. The CDR3 is CASSSPGQGTGYTF. CDR3 sequence (DNA): TGTGCCAGCAGTTCTCCGGGACAGGGGACTGGCTACACCTTC.

This clone was picked up one time. The V call is TRBV5-6, the J call TRBJ1-5; 8 bases are shared with TRBD1. Germline CDR1 and CDR2: SGHDT and YYEEEE. This CDR3 region has 14 residues. V dropped 5 bases and J dropped 8; count of bases not matched to a gene: 9. The CDR3 DNA sequence: TGTGCCAGCAGGACCAGACAGGGGAATGAGCCCCAGCATTTT. Protein product: CASRTRQGNEPQHF.

This sequence joins TRBV7-2 and TRBJ1-5, with unresolved D. V lost 0 bases to trimming and J lost 4 bases, with 4 bases between them. CDR3 length equals 13 residues. Germline CDR1 is SGHTA and CDR2 is FQGNSA. CDR3 amino acids: CASSLASNQPQHF. The CDR3 bases are TGTGCCAGCAGCTTAGCCTCTAATCAGCCCCAGCATTTT.

In nucleotides, the CDR3 is TGCGCCAGCAGCTCGGACTGGAACAATGAGCAGTTCTTC. It translates to CASSSDWNNEQFF. The chain uses TRBV5-1 and TRBJ2-1; D might be TRBD2 (5 bases). The length of the CDR3 is 13 residues. Trimming left V 3 bases short and J 5 bases short, with 9 bases between. Germline CDR1 is SGHRS and CDR2 is YFSETQ.

V usage is TRBV7-9 and J usage is TRBJ2-1; 15 bases agree with TRBD2. CDR1 SEHNR and CDR2 FQNEAQ come from the germline V gene (reference sequence). The J segment lost 4 bases and the V segment lost 10 bases, leaving 8 bases of the junction unmatched. The CDR3 runs 16 residues. The CDR3 sequence: CATRRGLAGGYNEQFF. Here the CDR3 DNA reads TGTGCCACCAGAAGGGGACTAGCGGGGGGATACAATGAGCAGTTCTTC.

This chain joins TRBV6-5 and TRBJ2-1; 9 positions match TRBD2. The J segment lost 6 bases and the V segment lost 6 bases, leaving 9 bases of the junction unmatched. The CDR3 sequence is 15 residues long. Germline-derived CDR1 and CDR2 are MNHEY and SVGAGI. The CDR3 protein is CASSRSGTSLNEQFF. CDR3 coding DNA: TGTGCCAGCAGCCGTTCCGGGACTAGCCTCAATGAGCAGTTCTTC.

This clone is categorized as medium-sized. V and J are TRBV10-2 and TRBJ2-7, with 8 bases matching TRBD1. CDR3 size: 14 residues. The V segment lost 4 bases and the J segment 0 bases; nucleotides outside the gene matches: 2. CDR1 WSHSY and CDR2 SAAADI come from the germline V gene. This CDR3 is CASSGQGNSYEQYF. Here the CDR3 DNA reads TGCGCCAGCAGTGGACAGGGGAACTCCTACGAGCAGTACTTC.

The chain has TRBV6-5 and TRBJ2-7, with TRBD2 matching over 7 bases. The CDR3 has 14 amino acids. CDR1 MNHEY and CDR2 SVGAGI come from the germline V gene. Trimming at V came to 3 bases and at J to 2 bases, leaving 4 bases not matched to a gene. CDR3: CASSYQRGPYEQYF. The CDR3 DNA reads as TGTGCCAGCAGTTATCAGCGGGGACCCTACGAGCAGTACTTC.

This chain uses TRBV5-1 with TRBJ2-3, with D hard to call. The germline gives CDR1 SGHRS, CDR2 YFSETQ. Between the trimmed V and J ends, which lost 0 bases and 4 bases, there was a span of 9 bases. The length of the CDR3 is 14 residues. The CDR3 protein is CASSLAISADTQYF. As DNA, the CDR3 is TGCGCCAGCAGCTTGGCCATATCGGCAGATACGCAGTATTTT. The full variable domain, with the rest looked up from reference TRBV5-1 and TRBJ2-3, is KAGVTQTPRYLIKTRGQQVTLSCSPISGHRSVSWYQQTPGQGLQFLFEYFSETQRNKGNFPGRFSGRQFSNSRSEMNVSTLELGDSALYLCASSLAISADTQYFGPGTRLTVL.

For this clone: Other DNA sequences in the same sample also yield this CDR3. The chain recombines TRBV5-1 with TRBJ2-7; 9 nucleotides align to TRBD2. This CDR3 region has 14 residues. The germline V gene encodes CDR1 SGHRS and CDR2 YFSETQ. After removal of 4 bases from V and 3 bases from J, the junction contained 5 bases not matched to a gene. CDR3 sequence: CASSLGTSSYEQYF. The CDR3 nucleotides are TGCGCCAGCAGCCTGGGGACTAGCAGCTACGAGCAGTACTTC.

The chain couples TRBV5-4 to TRBJ1-4, with TRBD1 as a possible D gene (5 bases). This CDR3 is built from 15 residues. The germline CDR1 and CDR2 sequences are SGHNT and YYREEE (reference sequence). V was clipped by 4 bases and J by 1 base, with 11 bases between them. The CDR3 reads CASSPRGGTNEKLFF. CDR3 nucleotide sequence: TGTGCCAGCAGCCCCCGGGGGGGAACTAATGAAAAACTGTTTTTT. The entire variable domain, with the rest obtained from reference TRBV5-4 and TRBJ1-4, is as follows: ETGVTQSPTHLIKTRGQQVTLRCSSQSGHNTVSWYQQALGQGPQFIFQYYREEENGRGNFPPRFSGLQFPNYSSELNVNALELDDSALYLCASSPRGGTNEKLFFGSGTQLSVL.

The chain combines TRBV11-3 with TRBJ2-3; 11 nucleotides align to TRBD2. Per the germline V gene, CDR1 is SGHNT and CDR2 is YENEEA. The CDR3 loop spans 18 amino acids. Losses at the gene ends were 3 bases for V and 3 bases for J; bases not matched to a gene: 11. The CDR3 DNA reads as TGTGCCAGCAGCTTCGGGGGAACCGGGACTAGCGGTACAGATACGCAGTATTTT. Translated: CASSFGGTGTSGTDTQYF.

This clone came up once. This chain joins TRBV5-6 and TRBJ2-3; tentative D call: TRBD1 (5 bases). V was trimmed by 4 bases and J by 0 bases, leaving 18 bases between them. The CDR3 length is 17 residues. Germline lookup yields CDR1 SGHDT and CDR2 YYEEEE. The CDR3 is CASSVRGYLPSTDTQYF. DNA of the CDR3: TGTGCCAGCAGCGTAAGGGGTTATTTGCCTAGCACAGATACGCAGTATTTT.

This clone has more than one count but fewer than ten. The V gene is TRBV5-6, the J gene TRBJ1-5; D may be TRBD1 (6 bases). The CDR3 totals 13 residues. V was pared by 3 bases and J by 4 bases, with 8 bases between. Per the germline V gene, CDR1 is SGHDT and CDR2 is YYEEEE. In DNA form, the CDR3 reads TGTGCCAGCAGCTACCAGGGGAATCAGCCCCAGCATTTT. Protein product: CASSYQGNQPQHF.

The chain combines TRBV27 with TRBJ1-6, with 7 bases matching TRBD1. Unmatched junction bases numbered 9, after V lost 6 bases and J lost 7 bases. Germline-derived CDR1 and CDR2 are MNHEY and SMNVEV (reference sequence). The CDR3 totals 15 residues. Here the CDR3 reads CASRRTGTVNSPLHF. CDR3 nucleotide sequence: TGTGCCAGCAGACGTACCGGGACAGTCAATTCACCCCTCCACTTT.

V and J are TRBV6-6 and TRBJ1-2; TRBD1 matches at 9 bases. CDR1 MNHNY and CDR2 SVGAGI come from the germline V gene (reference sequence). The CDR3 is 13 amino acids. Unmatched junction bases numbered 1, after V lost 8 bases and J lost 0 bases. The CDR3 sequence is CASGDRANYGYTF. DNA of the CDR3: TGTGCCAGCGGGGACAGGGCTAACTATGGCTACACCTTC.

This clone was counted only a few times. The gene calls are TRBV4-3 and TRBJ1-2, with D tentatively TRBD1 (6 bases). CDR3 length: 13 amino acids. Looked up from germline, CDR1 is LGHNA and CDR2 is YSLEER. Deletions cut 3 bases from V and 8 bases from J, with 13 bases between. The CDR3 here is CASSQQGRGGYTF. As DNA, the CDR3 is TGCGCCAGCAGCCAGCAGGGGAGAGGGGGCTACACCTTC.

This chain joins TRBV5-4 and TRBJ2-7; 7 bases match TRBD1. Germline V gene data show CDR1 as SGHNT and CDR2 as YYREEE (reference sequence). With V trimmed by 0 bases and J by 2 bases, 2 bases remained unmatched. The CDR3 loop spans 14 amino acids. CDR3 region: CASSLGQGPYEQYF. CDR3 coding DNA: TGTGCCAGCAGCTTGGGACAGGGACCCTACGAGCAGTACTTC.

The genes are TRBV27 and TRBJ2-1, with D possibly TRBD2 on 6 matching bases. V was pared by 2 bases and J by 6 bases, with 14 bases between. The germline CDR1 and CDR2 sequences are MNHEY and SMNVEV (reference sequence). CDR3 length equals 15 residues. CDR3 loop: CASSLRGLSANEQFF. Written as DNA, the CDR3 is TGTGCCAGCAGTTTACGGGGGTTATCGGCCAATGAGCAGTTCTTC.

The chain combines TRBV6-5 with TRBJ2-7; 9 bases agree with TRBD1. V lost 2 bases, J lost 5 bases, and 7 bases stayed unmatched. This CDR3 comprises 15 residues. The V gene's germline CDR1 is MNHEY and CDR2 SVGAGI. This chain's CDR3 is CASSYKGTGSHEQYF. The DNA for the CDR3 is TGTGCCAGCAGTTACAAGGGGACAGGGTCCCACGAGCAGTACTTC.

The rearrangement uses TRBV11-2 and TRBJ2-5; TRBD2 matches at 7 bases. The CDR3 consists of 13 residues. Germline CDR1 reads SGHAT; CDR2 reads FQNNGV. V trimming: 3 bases; J trimming: 5 bases; junction bases outside the gene matches: 3. The DNA of the CDR3 is TGTGCCAGCAGCTTGGGACTAAGGGAGACCCAGTACTTC. It specifies CASSLGLRETQYF.

The chain has TRBV28 and TRBJ2-7; D not resolved. This CDR3 is built from 14 residues. Germline V gene lookup returns CDR1 MDHEN and CDR2 SYDVKM. Trimming left V 3 bases short and J 6 bases short, with 15 bases between. As DNA, the CDR3 is TGTGCCAGCAGTTTGAGCGCCCGGCGGATCGAGCAGTACTTC. Translating it yields CASSLSARRIEQYF.

The J gene is TRBJ1-1, the V gene TRBV7-2; tentative D call: TRBD1 (6 bases). This CDR3 spans 14 amino acids. From germline, CDR1 is SGHTA and CDR2 FQGNSA. V was pared by 3 bases and J by 2 bases, with 10 bases between. CDR3 bases: TGTGCCAGCAGCTTCGACAGGACCAACACTGAAGCTTTCTTT. Protein sequence: CASSFDRTNTEAFF.

The gene calls are TRBV29-1 and TRBJ1-1, with D tentatively TRBD1 (5 bases). Germline CDR1 and CDR2: SQVTM and ANQGSEA. The V end was cut by 7 bases, the J end by 1 base, with 16 bases between. The CDR3 totals 14 residues. The CDR3 coding sequence is TGCAGCGGGGGTCAGCCTCAGGGGAACACTGAAGCTTTCTTT. This gives the protein CSGGQPQGNTEAFF.

As DNA, the CDR3 is TGTGCCATCACCGACACACAGAACTATGGCTACACCTTC. It codes for CAITDTQNYGYTF. The chain combines TRBV10-3 with TRBJ1-2; D call uncertain. CDR3 length: 13 residues. Looked up from germline, CDR1 is ENHRY and CDR2 is SYGVKD. The V end was cut by 7 bases, the J end by 2 bases, with 11 bases between.